This TCR beta chain was sequenced in a study of blood T cell repertoires in COVID-19. About the study: Acute-phase and convalescent COVID-19 samples originated in the United States, Italy and Spain. Nucleic acid was either cDNA or gDNA, and it came from T cells, B-cell-depleted T cells, or PBMCs.

In the original analysis: Reference gene primer amplification yielded estimated nucleated cell counts. Method: immunoSEQ multiplex PCR; TCRdb's copy keeps in-frame clones and lacks some. From that table come the V and J calls and clone size; the DNA was used to work out D and trimming. The sample lists about 480,000 clones; approximately 90% were seen once. Ages ranged from about 18 to 89 years, with residence in 24 US areas. V lost 3 bases, J lost 8 bases, and 7 bases stayed unmatched. The CDR3 loop spans 14 amino acids. The germline V gene has CDR1 SEHNR and CDR2 FQNEAQ (reference sequence). This clone was seen a single time.

Sequences were obtained from PBMCs or T cells enriched from blood (not recorded which). This sequence joins TRBV7-9 and TRBJ2-1; 7 positions match TRBD2. The source is a woman younger than 30 with acute COVID-19. The CDR3 loop is CASSFFGTNYEQFF. Written as DNA, the CDR3 is TGTGCCAGCAGCTTCTTTGGGACTAATTATGAGCAGTTCTTC.